This T cell receptor (beta chain) was sequenced during a study of T cells and Merkel cell carcinoma outcomes. The data were produced by immunoSEQ multiplex PCR, yet TCRdb's version contains in-frame clones alone and is incomplete. The table lists 2,000 to 2,500 clones, 80% to 95% of them singletons. Details on this clone: The junction and the germline gene differ at one end; a read error may be behind it.

CDR3 size: 15 residues. Germline CDR1 is MDHEN and CDR2 is SYDVKM. Sample: tumor tissue from Merkel cell carcinoma. This clonotype was obtained from a human donor with Merkel cell carcinoma. V gene TRBV28 combines with J gene TRBJ2-7, with TRBD2 matching 9 bases. The CDR3 spells CASSSLAGAATEQYF. For the CDR3, the DNA is TGTGCCAGCAGCAGTTTAGCGGGAGCCGCAACCGAGCAGTATTTC.